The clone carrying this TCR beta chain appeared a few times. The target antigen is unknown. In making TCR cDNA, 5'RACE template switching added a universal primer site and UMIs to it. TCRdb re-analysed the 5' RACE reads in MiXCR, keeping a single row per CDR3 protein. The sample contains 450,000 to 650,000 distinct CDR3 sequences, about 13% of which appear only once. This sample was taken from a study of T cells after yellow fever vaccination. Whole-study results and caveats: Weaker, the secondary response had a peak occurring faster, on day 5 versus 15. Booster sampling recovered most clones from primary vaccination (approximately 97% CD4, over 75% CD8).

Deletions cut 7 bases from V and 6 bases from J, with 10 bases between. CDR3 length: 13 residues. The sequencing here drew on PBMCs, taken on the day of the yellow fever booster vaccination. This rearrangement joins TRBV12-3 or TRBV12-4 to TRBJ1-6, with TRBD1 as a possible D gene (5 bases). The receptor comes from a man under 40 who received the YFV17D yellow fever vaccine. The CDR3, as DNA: TGTGCCAGCAAAGCAGGGAGTAATTCACCCCTCCACTTT. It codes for CASKAGSNSPLHF.